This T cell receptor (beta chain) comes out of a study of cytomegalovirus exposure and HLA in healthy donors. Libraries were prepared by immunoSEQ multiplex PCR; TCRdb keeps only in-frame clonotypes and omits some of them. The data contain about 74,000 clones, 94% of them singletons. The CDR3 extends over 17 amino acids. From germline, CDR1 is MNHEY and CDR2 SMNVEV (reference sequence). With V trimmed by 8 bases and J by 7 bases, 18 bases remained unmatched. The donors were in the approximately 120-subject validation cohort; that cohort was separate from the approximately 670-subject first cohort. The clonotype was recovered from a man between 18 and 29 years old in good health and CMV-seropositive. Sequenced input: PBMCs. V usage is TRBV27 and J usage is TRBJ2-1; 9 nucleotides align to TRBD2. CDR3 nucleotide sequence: TGTGCCAGCGGGGAACTTCGATCTGCGGGAGGGTGGAATGAGCAGTTCTTC. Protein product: CASGELRSAGGWNEQFF.